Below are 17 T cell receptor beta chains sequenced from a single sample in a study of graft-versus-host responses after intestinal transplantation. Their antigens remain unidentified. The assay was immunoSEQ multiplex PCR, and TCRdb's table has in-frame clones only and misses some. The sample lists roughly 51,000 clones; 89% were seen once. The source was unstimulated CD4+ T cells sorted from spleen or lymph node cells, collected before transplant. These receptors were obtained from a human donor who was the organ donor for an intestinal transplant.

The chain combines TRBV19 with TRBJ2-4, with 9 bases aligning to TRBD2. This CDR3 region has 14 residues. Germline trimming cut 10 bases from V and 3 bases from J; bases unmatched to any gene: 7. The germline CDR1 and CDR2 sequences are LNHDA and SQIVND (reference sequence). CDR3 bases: TGTGCCACCACTAGCGGGCGGGGCAAAAACATTCAGTACTTC. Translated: CATTSGRGKNIQYF.

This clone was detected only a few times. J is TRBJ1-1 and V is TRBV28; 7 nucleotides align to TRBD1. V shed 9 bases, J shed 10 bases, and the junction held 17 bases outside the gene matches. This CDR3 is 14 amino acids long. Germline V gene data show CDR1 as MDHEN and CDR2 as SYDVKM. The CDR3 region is CASTQTGSGILAFF. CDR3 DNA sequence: TGTGCCAGTACACAGACAGGGAGTGGAATATTAGCTTTCTTT.

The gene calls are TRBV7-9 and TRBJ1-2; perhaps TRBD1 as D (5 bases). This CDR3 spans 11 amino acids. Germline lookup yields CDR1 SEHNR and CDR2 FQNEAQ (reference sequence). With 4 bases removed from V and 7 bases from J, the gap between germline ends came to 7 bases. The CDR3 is CASSSRVGYTF. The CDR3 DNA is TGTGCCAGCAGCTCCAGGGTTGGCTACACCTTC.

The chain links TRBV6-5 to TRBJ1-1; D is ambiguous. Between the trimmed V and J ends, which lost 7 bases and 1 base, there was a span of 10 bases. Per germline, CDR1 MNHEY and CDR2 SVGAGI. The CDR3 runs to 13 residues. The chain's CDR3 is CASTRIKNTEAFF. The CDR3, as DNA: TGTGCCAGCACCAGAATAAAGAACACTGAAGCTTTCTTT.

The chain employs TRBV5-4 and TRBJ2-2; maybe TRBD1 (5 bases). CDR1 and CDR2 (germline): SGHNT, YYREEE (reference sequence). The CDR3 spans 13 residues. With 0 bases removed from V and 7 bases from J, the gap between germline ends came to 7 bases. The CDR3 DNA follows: TGTGCCAGCAGCTTGGGACAGAGCGGGGAGCTGTTTTTT. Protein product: CASSLGQSGELFF.

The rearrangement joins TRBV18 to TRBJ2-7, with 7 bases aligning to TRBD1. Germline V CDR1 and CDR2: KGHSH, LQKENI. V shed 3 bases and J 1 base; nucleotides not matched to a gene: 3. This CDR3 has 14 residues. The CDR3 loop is CASSPTDRSYEQYF. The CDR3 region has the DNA TGTGCCAGCTCACCCACGGACAGGTCCTACGAGCAGTACTTC.

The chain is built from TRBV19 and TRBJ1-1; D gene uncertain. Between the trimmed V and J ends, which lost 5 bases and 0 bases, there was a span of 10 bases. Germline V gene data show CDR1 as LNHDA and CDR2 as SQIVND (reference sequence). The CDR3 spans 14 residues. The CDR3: CASSPTVLNTEAFF. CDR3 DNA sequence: TGTGCCAGTAGTCCTACAGTACTGAACACTGAAGCTTTCTTT.

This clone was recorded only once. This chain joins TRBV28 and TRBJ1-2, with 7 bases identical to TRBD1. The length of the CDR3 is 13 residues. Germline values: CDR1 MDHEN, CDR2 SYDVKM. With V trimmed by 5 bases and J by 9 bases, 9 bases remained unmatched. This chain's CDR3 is CASSPADRPSYTF. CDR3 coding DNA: TGTGCCAGCAGTCCCGCGGACAGGCCCAGCTACACCTTC.

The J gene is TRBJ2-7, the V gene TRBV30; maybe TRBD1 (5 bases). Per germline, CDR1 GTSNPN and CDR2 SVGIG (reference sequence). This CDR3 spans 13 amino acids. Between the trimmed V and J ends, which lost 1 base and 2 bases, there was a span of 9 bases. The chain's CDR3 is CAWSEGLPYEQYF. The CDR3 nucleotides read TGTGCCTGGAGTGAGGGGTTACCCTACGAGCAGTACTTC.

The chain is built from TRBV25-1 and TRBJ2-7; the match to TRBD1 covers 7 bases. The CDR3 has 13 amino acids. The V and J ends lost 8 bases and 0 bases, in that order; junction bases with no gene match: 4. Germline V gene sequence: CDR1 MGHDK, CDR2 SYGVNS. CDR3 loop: CASQHRGSYEQYF. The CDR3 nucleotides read TGTGCCAGCCAACACAGGGGCTCCTACGAGCAGTACTTC.

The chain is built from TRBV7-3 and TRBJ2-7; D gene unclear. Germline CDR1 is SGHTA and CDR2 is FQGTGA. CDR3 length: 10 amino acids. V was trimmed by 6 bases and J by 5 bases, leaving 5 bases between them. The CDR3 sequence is CASRAHEQYF. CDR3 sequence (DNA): TGTGCCAGCAGGGCCCACGAGCAGTACTTC.

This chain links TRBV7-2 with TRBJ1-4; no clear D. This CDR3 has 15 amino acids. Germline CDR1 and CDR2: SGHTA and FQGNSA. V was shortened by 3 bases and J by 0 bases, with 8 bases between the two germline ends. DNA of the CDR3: TGTGCCAGCAGCTTGTTCCCCGCAACTAATGAAAAACTGTTTTTT. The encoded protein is CASSLFPATNEKLFF. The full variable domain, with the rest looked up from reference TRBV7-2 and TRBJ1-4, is GAGVSQSPSNKVTEKGKDVELRCDPISGHTALYWYRQSLGQGLEFLIYFQGNSAPDKSGLPSDRFSAERTGGSVSTLTIQRTQQEDSAVYLCASSLFPATNEKLFFGSGTQLSVL.

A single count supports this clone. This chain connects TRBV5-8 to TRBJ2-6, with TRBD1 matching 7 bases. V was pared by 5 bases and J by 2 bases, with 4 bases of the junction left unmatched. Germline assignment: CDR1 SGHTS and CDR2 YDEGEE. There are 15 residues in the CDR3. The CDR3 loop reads CASSGTAPGANVLTF. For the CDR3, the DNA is TGTGCCAGCAGTGGGACAGCTCCTGGGGCCAACGTCCTGACTTTC.

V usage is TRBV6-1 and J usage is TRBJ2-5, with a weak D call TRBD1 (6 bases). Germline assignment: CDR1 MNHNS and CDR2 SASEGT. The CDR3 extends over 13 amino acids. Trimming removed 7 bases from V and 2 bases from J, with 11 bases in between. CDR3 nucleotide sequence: TGTGCCAGCATCTGGACAGTTCAAGAGACCCAGTACTTC. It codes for CASIWTVQETQYF.

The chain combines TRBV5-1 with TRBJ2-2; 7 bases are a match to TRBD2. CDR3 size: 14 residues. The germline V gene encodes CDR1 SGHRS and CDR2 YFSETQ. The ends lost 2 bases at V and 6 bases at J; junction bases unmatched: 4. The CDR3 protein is CASSLTGGPGELFF. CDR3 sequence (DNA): TGCGCCAGCAGCTTAACGGGAGGTCCCGGGGAGCTGTTTTTT.

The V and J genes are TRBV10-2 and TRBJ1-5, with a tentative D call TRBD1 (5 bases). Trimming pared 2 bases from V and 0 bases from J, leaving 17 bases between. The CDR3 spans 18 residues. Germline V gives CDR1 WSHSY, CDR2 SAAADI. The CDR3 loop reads CASSEGGTGFFSNQPQHF. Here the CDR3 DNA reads TGCGCCAGCAGTGAGGGGGGGACCGGCTTCTTTAGCAATCAGCCCCAGCATTTT.

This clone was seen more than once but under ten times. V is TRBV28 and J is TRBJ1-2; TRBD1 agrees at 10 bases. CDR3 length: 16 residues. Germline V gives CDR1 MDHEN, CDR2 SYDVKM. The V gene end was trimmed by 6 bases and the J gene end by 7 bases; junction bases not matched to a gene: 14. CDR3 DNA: TGTGCCAGCAGCCCAGACAGGGGGCGCGTTTGGGGTGGCTACACCTTC. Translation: CASSPDRGRVWGGYTF.